The clone carrying this T cell receptor (beta chain) was seen repeatedly, ten times or more. These data belong to a study of identical twins. Each CDR3 protein gets one entry after TCRdb re-called the 5' RACE reads with MiXCR. The sample lists roughly 290,000 distinct CDR3 sequences, roughly 10% occurring once. V gave up 5 bases and J gave up 8 bases, with 13 bases separating them. This CDR3 region has 13 residues. Germline lookup yields CDR1 SEHNR and CDR2 FQNEAQ (reference sequence). This sample was also put to use in a study of yellow fever vaccine responses in identical twins.

The chain has TRBV7-9 and TRBJ2-1; D is unclear. Input material: CD8+ T cells sorted from blood. This sequence originates from a woman between 18 and 30 years old in good health. Here the CDR3 reads CASSTPVKDEQFF. The CDR3 coding sequence is TGTGCCAGCAGCACTCCGGTGAAGGATGAGCAGTTCTTC.